This is a list of T cell receptor beta chains from one sample in a study of blood T cell repertoires in COVID-19. The data were produced by immunoSEQ multiplex PCR, yet TCRdb's version contains in-frame clones alone and is incomplete. The data hold about 470,000 clones, with approximately 86% observed a single time. The sequenced sample consisted of PBMCs or T cells enriched from blood (not recorded which). All receptors come from a woman aged 18-29 years who had recovered from COVID-19. Each CDR3 is given with its conserved first and last residue. A D gene is named only where the DNA matches it firmly. The size field is filled for only some rows; it gives once, few, many or a size class.

j_call: TRBJ1-2; v_call: TRBV18; clone_size: -; cdr3_length: 14; d_call: TRBD1; cdr3_aa: CASSPGDRNYGYTF; cdr3_nt: TGTGCCAGCTCACCAGGGGACAGGAACTATGGCTACACCTTC
j_call: TRBJ2-3; v_call: TRBV2; clone_size: -; cdr3_length: 14; d_call: TRBD2; cdr3_aa: CASRTGGAGDTQYF; cdr3_nt: TGTGCCAGCAGGACCGGGGGGGCCGGGGATACGCAGTATTTT
j_call: TRBJ1-1; v_call: TRBV19; clone_size: once; cdr3_length: 14; d_call: -; cdr3_aa: CASSITPGRTEAFF; cdr3_nt: TGTGCCAGTAGTATTACGCCAGGGAGGACTGAAGCTTTCTTT
j_call: TRBJ1-5; v_call: TRBV6-5; clone_size: -; cdr3_length: 14; d_call: TRBD1; cdr3_aa: CASSVTGVGQPQHF; cdr3_nt: TGTGCCAGCAGCGTAACAGGGGTCGGTCAGCCCCAGCATTTT
j_call: TRBJ2-7; v_call: TRBV5-1; clone_size: -; cdr3_length: 15; d_call: TRBD1; cdr3_aa: CASSPGTALMGEQYF; cdr3_nt: TGCGCCAGCAGCCCCGGGACAGCGCTTATGGGGGAGCAGTACTTC
j_call: TRBJ2-7; v_call: TRBV6-1; clone_size: -; cdr3_length: 13; d_call: -; cdr3_aa: CASSEEAGSSMYF; cdr3_nt: TGTGCCAGCAGTGAGGAAGCCGGGAGCTCCATGTACTTC
j_call: TRBJ1-4; v_call: TRBV2; clone_size: -; cdr3_length: 15; d_call: -; cdr3_aa: CASSVISGVTKKLFF; cdr3_nt: TGTGCCAGCAGTGTAATCTCAGGGGTTACGAAAAAACTGTTTTTT
j_call: TRBJ1-1; v_call: TRBV7-8; clone_size: -; cdr3_length: 14; d_call: -; cdr3_aa: CASLGGMTPYEAFF; cdr3_nt: TGTGCCAGCCTGGGGGGGATGACCCCATATGAAGCTTTCTTT
j_call: TRBJ2-3; v_call: TRBV9; clone_size: once; cdr3_length: 16; d_call: TRBD2; cdr3_aa: CASSVGFSGGTDTQYF; cdr3_nt: TGTGCCAGCAGCGTAGGTTTTAGCGGGGGCACAGATACGCAGTATTTT
j_call: TRBJ1-5; v_call: TRBV19; clone_size: -; cdr3_length: 14; d_call: -; cdr3_aa: CASSIDRENQPQHF; cdr3_nt: TGTGCCAGTAGTATAGACAGGGAAAATCAGCCCCAGCATTTT
j_call: TRBJ1-4; v_call: TRBV7-9; clone_size: many; cdr3_length: 15; d_call: -; cdr3_aa: CASSSQEATNEKLFF; cdr3_nt: TGTGCCAGCAGCTCCCAGGAGGCGACTAATGAAAAACTGTTTTTT
j_call: TRBJ1-1; v_call: TRBV3-1/TRBV3-2; clone_size: -; cdr3_length: 14; d_call: -; cdr3_aa: CASSPEAGDTEAFF; cdr3_nt: TGTGCCAGCAGCCCCGAGGCGGGGGACACTGAAGCTTTCTTT
j_call: TRBJ1-2; v_call: TRBV2; clone_size: -; cdr3_length: 14; d_call: -; cdr3_aa: CASSTGPYNYGYTF; cdr3_nt: TGTGCCAGCAGTACAGGACCCTATAACTATGGCTACACCTTC
j_call: TRBJ1-3; v_call: TRBV6-5; clone_size: -; cdr3_length: 14; d_call: -; cdr3_aa: CASSYDRNGNTIYF; cdr3_nt: TGTGCCAGCAGTTACGACAGAAATGGAAACACCATATATTTT
j_call: TRBJ2-3; v_call: TRBV7-9; clone_size: -; cdr3_length: 16; d_call: TRBD2; cdr3_aa: CASSSPTSGGTDTQYF; cdr3_nt: TGTGCCAGCAGCTCCCCGACTAGCGGGGGCACAGATACGCAGTATTTT
j_call: TRBJ2-7; v_call: TRBV10-1; clone_size: -; cdr3_length: 17; d_call: -; cdr3_aa: CASSGDPRTSLRDEQYF; cdr3_nt: TGCGCCAGCAGTGGGGATCCCAGGACCAGCCTACGGGATGAGCAGTACTTC
j_call: TRBJ1-2; v_call: TRBV30; clone_size: -; cdr3_length: 15; d_call: -; cdr3_aa: CAWATGFPFFYGYTF; cdr3_nt: TGTGCCTGGGCCACAGGATTCCCTTTCTTTTATGGCTACACCTTC
j_call: TRBJ2-5; v_call: TRBV12-3/TRBV12-4; clone_size: -; cdr3_length: 13; d_call: -; cdr3_aa: CASSPRLGETQYF; cdr3_nt: TGTGCCAGCAGCCCCCGCCTAGGAGAGACCCAGTACTTC
j_call: TRBJ2-1; v_call: TRBV6-5; clone_size: -; cdr3_length: 16; d_call: -; cdr3_aa: CASSYGQGSWYNEQFF; cdr3_nt: TGTGCCAGCAGTTACGGGCAGGGATCCTGGTACAATGAGCAGTTCTTC
j_call: TRBJ1-2; v_call: TRBV5-1; clone_size: -; cdr3_length: 15; d_call: TRBD1; cdr3_aa: CASSLETGTGYGYTF; cdr3_nt: TGCGCCAGCAGCTTGGAGACAGGGACGGGCTATGGCTACACCTTC
j_call: TRBJ1-2; v_call: TRBV12-3/TRBV12-4; clone_size: -; cdr3_length: 12; d_call: TRBD1; cdr3_aa: CASTQIRDRYTF; cdr3_nt: TGTGCCAGCACCCAAATCCGGGACAGGTACACCTTC
j_call: TRBJ2-7; v_call: TRBV6-5; clone_size: -; cdr3_length: 12; d_call: -; cdr3_aa: CASSSSYYEQYF; cdr3_nt: TGTGCCAGCAGCTCTTCTTACTACGAGCAGTACTTC
j_call: TRBJ2-3; v_call: TRBV10-2; clone_size: few; cdr3_length: 14; d_call: TRBD2; cdr3_aa: CASSEWGGADTQYF; cdr3_nt: TGCGCCAGCAGTGAATGGGGGGGGGCAGATACGCAGTATTTT
j_call: TRBJ2-5; v_call: TRBV5-1; clone_size: -; cdr3_length: 11; d_call: -; cdr3_aa: CASSLAETQYF; cdr3_nt: TGCGCCAGCAGCTTGGCGGAGACCCAGTACTTC
j_call: TRBJ2-2; v_call: TRBV19; clone_size: -; cdr3_length: 14; d_call: -; cdr3_aa: CASRFRGLTGELFF; cdr3_nt: TGTGCCAGTAGGTTCAGGGGCCTCACCGGGGAGCTGTTTTTT
j_call: TRBJ2-1; v_call: TRBV7-3; clone_size: -; cdr3_length: 15; d_call: -; cdr3_aa: CASSLSPGEYNEQFF; cdr3_nt: TGTGCCAGCAGCTTAAGCCCGGGGGAATACAATGAGCAGTTCTTC
j_call: TRBJ1-6; v_call: TRBV5-6; clone_size: once; cdr3_length: 14; d_call: -; cdr3_aa: CASSYREGGSPLHF; cdr3_nt: TGTGCCAGCAGCTACAGGGAAGGCGGGTCACCCCTCCACTTT
j_call: TRBJ1-2; v_call: TRBV5-4; clone_size: -; cdr3_length: 15; d_call: TRBD1; cdr3_aa: CASSWRDRGLLGYTF; cdr3_nt: TGTGCCAGCAGCTGGAGGGACAGGGGGCTTCTAGGCTACACCTTC
j_call: TRBJ2-7; v_call: TRBV5-1; clone_size: -; cdr3_length: 15; d_call: TRBD1; cdr3_aa: CASSLGQGAYYEQYF; cdr3_nt: TGCGCCAGCAGCTTGGGACAGGGTGCCTACTACGAGCAGTACTTC
j_call: TRBJ1-1; v_call: TRBV7-8; clone_size: -; cdr3_length: 15; d_call: -; cdr3_aa: CASSLDSPPNTEAFF; cdr3_nt: TGTGCCAGCAGCCTGGACAGCCCGCCGAACACTGAAGCTTTCTTT
j_call: TRBJ2-5; v_call: TRBV24-1; clone_size: -; cdr3_length: 17; d_call: TRBD2; cdr3_aa: CATSDPTSGGDQETQYF; cdr3_nt: TGTGCCACCAGTGACCCTACTAGCGGGGGGGACCAAGAGACCCAGTACTTC
j_call: TRBJ2-7; v_call: TRBV30; clone_size: -; cdr3_length: 14; d_call: -; cdr3_aa: CAWSPTLFSYEQYF; cdr3_nt: TGTGCCTGGAGCCCCACTCTTTTCTCCTACGAGCAGTACTTC
j_call: TRBJ2-3; v_call: TRBV29-1; clone_size: -; cdr3_length: 17; d_call: TRBD2; cdr3_aa: CSVGLAARKLPGDTQYF; cdr3_nt: TGCAGCGTCGGACTAGCGGCACGAAAGCTCCCGGGAGATACGCAGTATTTT
j_call: TRBJ2-1; v_call: TRBV11-3; clone_size: once; cdr3_length: 16; d_call: -; cdr3_aa: CASSLVGQGSSNEQFF; cdr3_nt: TGTGCCAGCAGCTTAGTAGGCCAGGGGAGCTCCAATGAGCAGTTCTTC
j_call: TRBJ2-7; v_call: TRBV25-1; clone_size: -; cdr3_length: 13; d_call: -; cdr3_aa: CASRDTSSYEQYF; cdr3_nt: TGTGCCAGCCGGGACACCAGCTCCTACGAGCAGTACTTC
j_call: TRBJ2-1; v_call: TRBV10-2; clone_size: -; cdr3_length: 19; d_call: TRBD2; cdr3_aa: CASSESTRGDPLMGNEQFF; cdr3_nt: TGCGCCAGCAGTGAGTCGACTCGGGGGGACCCGTTAATGGGCAATGAGCAGTTCTTC
j_call: TRBJ2-1; v_call: TRBV3-1/TRBV3-2; clone_size: -; cdr3_length: 16; d_call: TRBD2; cdr3_aa: CASSGIAGKRYNEQFF; cdr3_nt: TGTGCCAGCAGCGGTATAGCGGGTAAGAGGTACAATGAGCAGTTCTTC
j_call: TRBJ2-5; v_call: TRBV19; clone_size: -; cdr3_length: 14; d_call: -; cdr3_aa: CASSIAGRQETQYF; cdr3_nt: TGTGCCAGTAGTATAGCGGGTCGCCAAGAGACCCAGTACTTC
j_call: TRBJ1-2; v_call: TRBV29-1; clone_size: -; cdr3_length: 13; d_call: -; cdr3_aa: CSTQEGVDYGYTF; cdr3_nt: TGCAGCACTCAGGAGGGTGTCGACTATGGCTACACCTTC
j_call: TRBJ1-3; v_call: TRBV12-3/TRBV12-4; clone_size: -; cdr3_length: 13; d_call: -; cdr3_aa: CASSSSARNTIYF; cdr3_nt: TGTGCCAGCAGTTCTAGTGCGAGAAACACCATATATTTT
j_call: TRBJ2-7; v_call: TRBV2; clone_size: -; cdr3_length: 13; d_call: -; cdr3_aa: CASKAGSTYEQYF; cdr3_nt: TGTGCCAGCAAGGCGGGCAGCACCTACGAGCAGTACTTC
j_call: TRBJ2-6; v_call: TRBV5-1; clone_size: -; cdr3_length: 16; d_call: -; cdr3_aa: CASHPGGETGANVLTF; cdr3_nt: TGCGCCAGCCATCCGGGCGGGGAGACTGGGGCCAACGTCCTGACTTTC
j_call: TRBJ1-5; v_call: TRBV14; clone_size: -; cdr3_length: 13; d_call: -; cdr3_aa: CASSQSHQGPQHF; cdr3_nt: TGTGCCAGCAGCCAATCCCATCAGGGGCCCCAGCATTTT
j_call: TRBJ2-2; v_call: TRBV11-2; clone_size: -; cdr3_length: 15; d_call: TRBD1; cdr3_aa: CASSRTGEQVGELFF; cdr3_nt: TGTGCCAGCAGCCGGACAGGGGAACAGGTCGGGGAGCTGTTTTTT
j_call: TRBJ2-5; v_call: TRBV27; clone_size: -; cdr3_length: 14; d_call: TRBD2; cdr3_aa: CASSFGRDQETQYF; cdr3_nt: TGTGCCAGCAGTTTCGGGAGGGATCAAGAGACCCAGTACTTC
j_call: TRBJ2-7; v_call: TRBV30; clone_size: once; cdr3_length: 12; d_call: -; cdr3_aa: CAWRIDPRGQYF; cdr3_nt: TGTGCCTGGAGGATTGACCCGCGAGGGCAGTACTTC
j_call: TRBJ1-5; v_call: TRBV7-8; clone_size: -; cdr3_length: 15; d_call: -; cdr3_aa: CASSLVAGREQPQHF; cdr3_nt: TGTGCCAGCAGCTTAGTAGCGGGAAGGGAACAGCCCCAGCATTTT
j_call: TRBJ2-6; v_call: TRBV6-4; clone_size: -; cdr3_length: 18; d_call: TRBD1; cdr3_aa: CASSDTGTGGAGANVLTF; cdr3_nt: TGTGCCAGCAGTGATACCGGGACAGGGGGCGCTGGGGCCAACGTCCTGACTTTC
j_call: TRBJ2-3; v_call: TRBV6-5; clone_size: many; cdr3_length: 14; d_call: TRBD1; cdr3_aa: CASAGQGRQDTQYF; cdr3_nt: TGTGCCAGCGCGGGACAGGGAAGGCAGGATACGCAGTATTTT